This T cell receptor beta chain was sequenced for a study of T cells after yellow fever vaccination. Overall study findings and caveats: Once the booster was given, most primary-vaccination clones reappeared, at just over 95% for CD4 and roughly 91% for CD8. Overall, a small share of clonotypes was seen in both CD4 and CD8 compartments.

Note on this clonotype: The antigen is unknown.

TCRdb reanalysed the 5' RACE reads using MiXCR and keeps one entry per CDR3 protein. The sample includes approximately 550,000 distinct CDR3 sequences, about 19% of them seen just once. This CDR3 is built from 17 residues. V lost 5 bases and J lost 0; bases outside the gene matches: 5. CDR1 is DFQATT, CDR2 SNEGSKA, per germline (reference sequence). The sample was PBMCs, taken 15 days after the yellow fever booster vaccination. V and J are TRBV20-1 and TRBJ2-1; 15 bases align to TRBD2. The clonotype comes from a man aged 30-40 years who received the YFV17D yellow fever vaccine. CDR3 amino acids: CSARTSGRESSYNEQFF. The CDR3 DNA follows: TGCAGTGCTCGGACTAGCGGGAGGGAGAGCTCCTACAATGAGCAGTTCTTC.